This record concerns one T cell receptor (beta chain) sequence. At baseline, cycle 4 day 1, and cycle 7 day 1, blood was sampled. The data were obtained in a study of OX40 agonist ivuxolimab in advanced cancers. Across the whole study: Hepatocellular carcinoma, melanoma, renal cell or head and neck cancer was diagnosed in the dose-escalation patients.

Germline loops: CDR1 SGHVS, CDR2 FNYEAQ. The CDR3 sequence is 13 residues long. V gave up 6 bases and J gave up 1 base, with 7 bases separating them. Profiled with immunoSEQ multiplex PCR; TCRdb holds only in-frame clones, not every one. Of 75,000 to 100,000 clones listed, about 90% are singletons. This material consisted of CD4+ or CD8+ T cells sorted from blood, taken in a trial of the OX40 agonist ivuxolimab. The sequence was obtained from an adult with an advanced solid tumor such as melanoma, head and neck, liver or kidney cancer. The rearrangement joins TRBV7-6 to TRBJ1-3; TRBD1 is a possible D gene (6 bases). The CDR3 sequence is CASSQGSGNTIYF. CDR3 nucleotide sequence: TGTGCCAGCAGTCAGGGGTCTGGAAACACCATATATTTT.